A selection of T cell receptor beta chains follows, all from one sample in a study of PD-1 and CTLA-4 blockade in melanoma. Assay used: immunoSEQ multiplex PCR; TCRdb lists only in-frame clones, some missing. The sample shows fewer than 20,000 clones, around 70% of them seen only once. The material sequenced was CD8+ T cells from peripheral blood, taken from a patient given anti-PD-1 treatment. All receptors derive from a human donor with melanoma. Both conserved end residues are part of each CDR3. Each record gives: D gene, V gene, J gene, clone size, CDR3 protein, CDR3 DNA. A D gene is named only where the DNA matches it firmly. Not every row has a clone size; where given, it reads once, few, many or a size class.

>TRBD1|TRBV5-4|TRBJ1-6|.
CASSFGTGASSYNSPLHF
TGTGCCAGCAGCTTCGGTACAGGGGCGAGCTCCTATAATTCACCCCTCCACTTT
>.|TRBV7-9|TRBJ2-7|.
CASSHLTANYYEQYF
TGTGCCAGCAGCCACCTGACAGCGAACTACTACGAGCAGTACTTC
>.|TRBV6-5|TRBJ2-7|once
CASRPGQTYEQYF
TGTGCCAGCAGGCCGGGGCAGACCTACGAGCAGTACTTC
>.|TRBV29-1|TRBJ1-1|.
CSVDPAGLNTEAFF
TGCAGCGTTGACCCAGCGGGGCTGAACACTGAAGCTTTCTTT
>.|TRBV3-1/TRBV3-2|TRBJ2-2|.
CASSQRPSWNTGELFF
TGTGCCAGCAGCCAACGCCCTAGCTGGAACACCGGGGAGCTGTTTTTT
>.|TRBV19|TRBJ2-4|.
CASSHDVSSGTQAKNIQYF
TGTGCCAGTAGTCATGACGTGTCCAGTGGAACACAAGCCAAAAACATTCAGTACTTC
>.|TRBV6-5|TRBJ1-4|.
CASSYYRPDEKLFF
TGTGCCAGCAGTTATTATAGACCCGACGAAAAACTGTTTTTT
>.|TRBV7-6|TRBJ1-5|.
CASSLEGGMHQPQHF
TGTGCCAGCAGCTTAGAGGGGGGGATGCATCAGCCCCAGCATTTT
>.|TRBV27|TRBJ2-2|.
CASSLLGRAATGELFF
TGTGCCAGCAGTTTACTCGGCAGGGCGGCCACCGGGGAGCTGTTTTTT
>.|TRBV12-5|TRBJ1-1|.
CASGWQTGAFF
TGTGCTAGTGGTTGGCAGACGGGGGCTTTCTTT
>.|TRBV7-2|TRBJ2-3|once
CASSLVPRGGDTQYF
TGTGCCAGCAGCTTAGTCCCCCGGGGAGGCGATACGCAGTATTTT
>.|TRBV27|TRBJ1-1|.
CASSRDEYTEAFF
TGTGCCAGCAGCCGAGATGAGTACACTGAAGCTTTCTTT
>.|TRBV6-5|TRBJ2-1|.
CASGGGVSYNEQFF
TGTGCCAGCGGCGGCGGGGTCTCCTACAATGAGCAGTTCTTC